Given below is one T cell receptor (beta chain) in context. Antigen specificity is unknown. This record comes from a study of shared clonotypes between healthy human individuals. Assay runs were performed at deep level. Genomic DNA belonging to each subset was distributed in equal measure over several immunoSEQ plates. TCRdb keeps only in-frame clones here, not all; method: immunoSEQ multiplex PCR. The sample has about 490,000 clones, about 82% seen once; the top ten hold 10% to 15%. Notes on the study in general: Genetic and exposure-history diversity was limited by the small donor number.

The sequenced sample was PBMCs. The TCR comes from a woman in her 40s in good health. Some clones in this sample may be carry-over from other donors' samples.

In DNA form, the CDR3 reads TGTGCCAGCAGCTCCACCCCTCTAGCGGGAAGACGCGGCGGGGAGCTGTTTTTT. This codes for CASSSTPLAGRRGGELFF. The gene calls are TRBV11-2 and TRBJ2-2, with 9 bases identical to TRBD2. V gave up 4 bases and J gave up 7 bases; unmatched junction bases: 16. Germline V gene sequence: CDR1 SGHAT, CDR2 FQNNGV. CDR3 length equals 18 residues.